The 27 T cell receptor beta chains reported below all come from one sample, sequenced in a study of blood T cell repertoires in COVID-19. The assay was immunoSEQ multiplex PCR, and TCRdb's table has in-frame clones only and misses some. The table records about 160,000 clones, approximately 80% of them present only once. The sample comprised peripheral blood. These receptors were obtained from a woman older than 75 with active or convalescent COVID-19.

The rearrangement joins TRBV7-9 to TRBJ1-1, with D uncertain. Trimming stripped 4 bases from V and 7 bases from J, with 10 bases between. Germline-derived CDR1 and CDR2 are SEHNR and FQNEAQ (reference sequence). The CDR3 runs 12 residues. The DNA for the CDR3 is TGTGCCAGCAGCTCTGCCGGTCTTGAAGCTTTCTTT. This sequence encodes CASSSAGLEAFF.

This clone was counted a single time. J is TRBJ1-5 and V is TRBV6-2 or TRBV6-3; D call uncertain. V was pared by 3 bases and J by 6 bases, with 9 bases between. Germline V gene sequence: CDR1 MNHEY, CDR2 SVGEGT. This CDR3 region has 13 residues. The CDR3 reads CASSYFGSQPQHF. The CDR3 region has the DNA TGTGCCAGCAGTTATTTTGGGAGTCAGCCCCAGCATTTT.

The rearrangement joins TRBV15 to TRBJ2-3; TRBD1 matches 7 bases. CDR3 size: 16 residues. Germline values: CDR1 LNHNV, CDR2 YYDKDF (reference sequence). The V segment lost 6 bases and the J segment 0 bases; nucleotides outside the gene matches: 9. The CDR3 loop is CATSFSRDSSTDTQYF. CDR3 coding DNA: TGTGCCACCAGTTTTTCCCGGGACAGTAGCACAGATACGCAGTATTTT.

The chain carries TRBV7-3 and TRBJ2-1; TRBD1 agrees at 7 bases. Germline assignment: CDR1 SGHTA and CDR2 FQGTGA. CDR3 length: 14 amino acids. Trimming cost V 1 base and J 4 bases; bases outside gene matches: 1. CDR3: CASSLMGQYNEQFF. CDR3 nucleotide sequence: TGTGCCAGCAGCTTAATGGGACAGTACAATGAGCAGTTCTTC.

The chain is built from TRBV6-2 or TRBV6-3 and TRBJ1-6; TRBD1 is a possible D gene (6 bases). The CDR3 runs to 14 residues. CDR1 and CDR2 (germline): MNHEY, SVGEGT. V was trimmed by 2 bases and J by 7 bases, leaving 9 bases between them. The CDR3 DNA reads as TGTGCCAGCAGTTACGGGACACAAAATTCACCCCTCCACTTT. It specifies CASSYGTQNSPLHF.

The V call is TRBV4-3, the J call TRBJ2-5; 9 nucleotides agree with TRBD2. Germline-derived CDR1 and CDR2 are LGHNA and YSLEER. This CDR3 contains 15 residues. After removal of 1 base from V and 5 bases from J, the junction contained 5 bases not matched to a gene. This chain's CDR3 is CASSQGSGGGETQYF. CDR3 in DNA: TGCGCCAGCAGCCAAGGTAGCGGGGGAGGCGAGACCCAGTACTTC.

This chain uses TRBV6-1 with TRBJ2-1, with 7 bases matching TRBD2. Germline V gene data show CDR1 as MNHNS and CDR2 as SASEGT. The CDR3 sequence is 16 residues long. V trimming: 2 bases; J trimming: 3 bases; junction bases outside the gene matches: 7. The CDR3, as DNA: TGTGCCAGCAGTGAATATTCCGGGACTATCTACAATGAGCAGTTCTTC. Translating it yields CASSEYSGTIYNEQFF.

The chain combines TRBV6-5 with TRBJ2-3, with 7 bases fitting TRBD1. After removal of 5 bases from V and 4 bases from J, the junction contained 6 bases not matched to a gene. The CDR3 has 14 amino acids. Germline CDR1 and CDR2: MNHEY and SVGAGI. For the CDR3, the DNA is TGTGCCAGCAGTCCTGACAGGGTGTCAGATACGCAGTATTTT. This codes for CASSPDRVSDTQYF.

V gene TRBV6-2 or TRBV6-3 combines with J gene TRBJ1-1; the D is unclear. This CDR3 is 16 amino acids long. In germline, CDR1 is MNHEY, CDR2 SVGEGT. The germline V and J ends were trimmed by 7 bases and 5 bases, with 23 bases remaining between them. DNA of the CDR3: TGTGCCAGCATCCCCACCTTAGGGCACGGGAGAACTGAAGCTTTCTTT. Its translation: CASIPTLGHGRTEAFF.

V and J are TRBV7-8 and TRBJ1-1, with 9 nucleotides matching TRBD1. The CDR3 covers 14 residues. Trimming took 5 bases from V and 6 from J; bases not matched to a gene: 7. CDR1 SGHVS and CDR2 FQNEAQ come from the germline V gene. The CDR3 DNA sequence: TGTGCCAGCAGCAGGGGACAGGGACTATCTGAAGCTTTCTTT. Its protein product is CASSRGQGLSEAFF. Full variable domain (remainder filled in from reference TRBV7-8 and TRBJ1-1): GAGVSQSPRYKVAKRGQDVALRCDPISGHVSLFWYQQALGQGPEFLTYFQNEAQLDKSGLPSDRFFAERPEGSVSTLKIQRTQQEDSAVYLCASSRGQGLSEAFFGQGTRLTVV.

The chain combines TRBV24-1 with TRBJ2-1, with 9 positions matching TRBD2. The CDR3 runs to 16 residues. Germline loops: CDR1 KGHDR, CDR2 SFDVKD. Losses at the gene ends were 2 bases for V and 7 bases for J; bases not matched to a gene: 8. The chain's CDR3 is CATSDSKRGVGNEQFF. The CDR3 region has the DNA TGTGCCACCAGTGATTCAAAGCGGGGGGTAGGGAATGAGCAGTTCTTC.

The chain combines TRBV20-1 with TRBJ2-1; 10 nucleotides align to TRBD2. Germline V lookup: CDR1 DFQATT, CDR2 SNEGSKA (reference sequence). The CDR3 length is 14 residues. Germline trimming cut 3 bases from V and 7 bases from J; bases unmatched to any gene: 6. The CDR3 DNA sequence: TGCAGTGCTAGTATCCCTAGCGGGGGTAATGAGCAGTTCTTC. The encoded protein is CSASIPSGGNEQFF.

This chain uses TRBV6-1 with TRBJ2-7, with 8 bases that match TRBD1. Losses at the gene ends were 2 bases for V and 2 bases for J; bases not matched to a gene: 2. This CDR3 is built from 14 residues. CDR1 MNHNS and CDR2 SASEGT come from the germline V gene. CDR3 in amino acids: CASSEPGQAYEQYF. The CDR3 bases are TGTGCCAGCAGTGAACCGGGACAGGCCTACGAGCAGTACTTC.

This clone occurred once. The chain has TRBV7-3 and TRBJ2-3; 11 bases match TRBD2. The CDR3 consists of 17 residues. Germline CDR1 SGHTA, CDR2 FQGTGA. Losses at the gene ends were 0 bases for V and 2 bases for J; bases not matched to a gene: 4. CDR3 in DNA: TGTGCCAGCAGCTTAACAAGGACTAGCGGGTCCACAGATACGCAGTATTTT. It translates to CASSLTRTSGSTDTQYF. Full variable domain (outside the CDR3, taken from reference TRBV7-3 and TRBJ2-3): GAGVSQTPSNKVTEKGKYVELRCDPISGHTALYWYRQSLGQGPEFLIYFQGTGAADDSGLPNDRFFAVRPEGSVSTLKIQRTERGDSAVYLCASSLTRTSGSTDTQYFGPGTRLTVL.

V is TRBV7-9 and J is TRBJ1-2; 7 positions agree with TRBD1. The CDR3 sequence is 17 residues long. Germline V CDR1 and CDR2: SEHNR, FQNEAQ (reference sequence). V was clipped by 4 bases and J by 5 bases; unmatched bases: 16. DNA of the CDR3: TGTGCCAGCAGCTCGACCTCCCCGGGACAGCCCTCTTATGGCTACACCTTC. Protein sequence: CASSSTSPGQPSYGYTF.

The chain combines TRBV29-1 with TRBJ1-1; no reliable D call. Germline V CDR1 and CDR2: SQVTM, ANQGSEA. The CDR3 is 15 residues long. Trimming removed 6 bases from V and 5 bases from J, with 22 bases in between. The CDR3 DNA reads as TGCAGCGTCCAAGGAGGCCCCCGGAAGGGTACTGAAGCTTTCTTT. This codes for CSVQGGPRKGTEAFF.

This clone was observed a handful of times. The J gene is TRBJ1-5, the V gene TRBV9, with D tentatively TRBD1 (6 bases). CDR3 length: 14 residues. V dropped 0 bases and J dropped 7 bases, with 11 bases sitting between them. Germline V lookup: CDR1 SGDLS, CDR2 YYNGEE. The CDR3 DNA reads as TGTGCCAGCAGCGTAGACAGGGTCGGACAGCCCCAGCATTTT. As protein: CASSVDRVGQPQHF.

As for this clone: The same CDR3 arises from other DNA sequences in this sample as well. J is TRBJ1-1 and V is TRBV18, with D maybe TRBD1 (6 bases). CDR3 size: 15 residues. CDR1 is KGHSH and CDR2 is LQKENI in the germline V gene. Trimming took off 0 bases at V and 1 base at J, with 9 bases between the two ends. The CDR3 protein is CASSPPVRGNTEAFF. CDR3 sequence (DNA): TGTGCCAGCTCACCACCTGTCAGGGGGAACACTGAAGCTTTCTTT.

CDR3 amino acids: CASSGGGTTGDTQYF. The CDR3 DNA reads as TGTGCCAGTAGTGGGGGTGGGACTACGGGGGATACGCAGTATTTT. V is TRBV19 and J is TRBJ2-3; TRBD2 matches 7 bases. The V gene's germline CDR1 is LNHDA and CDR2 SQIVND (reference sequence). V was clipped by 5 bases and J by 6 bases; unmatched bases: 11. The CDR3 runs 15 residues.

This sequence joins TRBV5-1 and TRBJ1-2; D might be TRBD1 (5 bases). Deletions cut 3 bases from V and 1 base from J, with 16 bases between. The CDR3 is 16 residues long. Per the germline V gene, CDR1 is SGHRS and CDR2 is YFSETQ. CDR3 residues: CASSSPKGSINYGYTF. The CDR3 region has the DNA TGCGCCAGCAGCTCCCCAAAGGGGTCTATTAACTATGGCTACACCTTC.

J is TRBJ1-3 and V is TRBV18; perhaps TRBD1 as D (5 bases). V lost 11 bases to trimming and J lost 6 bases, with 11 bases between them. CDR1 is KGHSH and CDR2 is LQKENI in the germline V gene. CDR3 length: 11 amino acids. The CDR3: CAAREVNTIYF. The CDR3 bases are TGTGCCGCCAGGGAAGTAAACACCATATATTTT.

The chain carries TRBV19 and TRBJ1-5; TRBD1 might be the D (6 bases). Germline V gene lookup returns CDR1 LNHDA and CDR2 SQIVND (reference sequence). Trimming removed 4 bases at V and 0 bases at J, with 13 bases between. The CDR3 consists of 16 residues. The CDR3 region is CASSTLDRASNQPQHF. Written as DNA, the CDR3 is TGTGCCAGTAGTACCTTGGACAGAGCTAGCAATCAGCCCCAGCATTTT.

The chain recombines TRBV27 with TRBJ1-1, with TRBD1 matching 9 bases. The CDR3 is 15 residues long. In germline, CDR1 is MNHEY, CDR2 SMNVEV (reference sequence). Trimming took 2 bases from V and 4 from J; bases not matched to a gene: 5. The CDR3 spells CASSLGTGMATEAFF. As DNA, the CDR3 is TGTGCCAGCAGTTTAGGGACAGGGATGGCCACTGAAGCTTTCTTT.

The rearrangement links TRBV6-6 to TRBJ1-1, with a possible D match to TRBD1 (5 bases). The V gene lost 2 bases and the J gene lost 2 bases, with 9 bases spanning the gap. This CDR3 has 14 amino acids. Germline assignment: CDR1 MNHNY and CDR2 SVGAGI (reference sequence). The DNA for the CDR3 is TGTGCCAGCAGTTACCTGGACACAAACACTGAAGCTTTCTTT. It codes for CASSYLDTNTEAFF.

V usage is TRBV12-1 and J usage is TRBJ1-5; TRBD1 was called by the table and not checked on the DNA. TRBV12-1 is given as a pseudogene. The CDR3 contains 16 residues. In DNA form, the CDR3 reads TGTGCCAGCAGCTTTAGTACAGAAGTAAGCAATCAGCCCCAGCATTTT. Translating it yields CASSFSTEVSNQPQHF.

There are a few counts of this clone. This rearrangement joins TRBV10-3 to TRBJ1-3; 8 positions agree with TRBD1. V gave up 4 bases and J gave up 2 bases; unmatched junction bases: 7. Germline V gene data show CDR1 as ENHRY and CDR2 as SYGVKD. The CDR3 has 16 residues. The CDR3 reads CAISGGQGRAGNTIYF. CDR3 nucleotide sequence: TGTGCCATCAGTGGCGGACAGGGTCGGGCTGGAAACACCATATATTTT.

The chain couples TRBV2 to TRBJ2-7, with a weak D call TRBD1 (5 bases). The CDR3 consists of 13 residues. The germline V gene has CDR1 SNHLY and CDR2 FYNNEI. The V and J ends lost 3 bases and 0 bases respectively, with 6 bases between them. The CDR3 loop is CASSEQGSYEQYF. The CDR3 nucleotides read TGTGCCAGCAGTGAGCAGGGCTCCTACGAGCAGTACTTC.